Listed here are 8 T cell receptor beta chains from one sample, sequenced in a study of blood T cell repertoires in COVID-19. Clones were read by immunoSEQ multiplex PCR, and TCRdb kept only the in-frame ones, dropping some. The sample carries 350,000 to 500,000 clones, about 88% recorded once. The sample comprised PBMCs or T cells enriched from blood (not recorded which). The receptors here all came from a woman aged 18 to 35 who had been exposed to COVID-19.

Only a few counts were recorded for this clone. The genes are TRBV5-1 and TRBJ1-5; D call uncertain. Germline-derived CDR1 and CDR2 are SGHRS and YFSETQ. The CDR3 covers 13 residues. V was trimmed by 0 bases and J by 3 bases, leaving 4 bases between them. CDR3 amino acids: CASSLALNQPQHF. DNA of the CDR3: TGCGCCAGCAGCTTGGCCCTCAATCAGCCCCAGCATTTT.

The genes are TRBV28 and TRBJ2-3, with a weak D call TRBD1 (5 bases). Trimming took 6 bases from V and 0 from J, leaving 13 bases between them. This CDR3 spans 15 amino acids. Germline V CDR1 and CDR2: MDHEN, SYDVKM. Here the CDR3 DNA reads TGTGCCAGCAGCTTGACAGCCTCTAGCACAGATACGCAGTATTTT. Translation: CASSLTASSTDTQYF.

This clone was seen more than once but under ten times. V usage is TRBV7-8 and J usage is TRBJ2-7, with 7 bases that match TRBD1. The germline V gene has CDR1 SGHVS and CDR2 FQNEAQ. The CDR3 is 14 amino acids. V was clipped by 4 bases and J by 7 bases; unmatched bases: 10. The DNA for the CDR3 is TGTGCCAGCAGCTGGGCCACAGGGGCCCCTGAGCAGTACTTC. It codes for CASSWATGAPEQYF. Variable domain in full (rest from reference TRBV7-8 and TRBJ2-7): GAGVSQSPRYKVAKRGQDVALRCDPISGHVSLFWYQQALGQGPEFLTYFQNEAQLDKSGLPSDRFFAERPEGSVSTLKIQRTQQEDSAVYLCASSWATGAPEQYFGPGTRLTVT.

On this clone itself: Its ends do not fully match the called genes, so a read error is possible. As DNA, the CDR3 is TGTGCTAGCAGCTTGGGACAGGGTTCCGGAAACACCATATATTTT. This translates into CASSLGQGSGNTIYF. The chain combines TRBV7-7 with TRBJ1-3; 9 bases are a match to TRBD1. Germline V gene data show CDR1 as SSHAT and CDR2 as FNYEAQ (reference sequence). The CDR3 spans 15 residues. Using reference TRBV7-7 and TRBJ1-3 for the parts outside the CDR3, the full variable domain is GAGVSQSPRYKVTKRGQDVTLRCDPISSHATLYWYQQALGQGPEFLTYFNYEAQPDKSGLPSDRFSAERPEGSISTLTIQRTEQRDSAMYRCASSLGQGSGNTIYFGEGSWLTVV.

V usage is TRBV19 and J usage is TRBJ2-5; 13 bases are a match to TRBD2. Germline trimming cut 6 bases from V and 1 base from J; bases unmatched to any gene: 5. CDR1 is LNHDA, CDR2 SQIVND, per germline (reference sequence). This CDR3 spans 16 amino acids. Here the CDR3 reads CASRRLAGGLQETQYF. The CDR3 DNA follows: TGTGCCAGTAGACGACTAGCGGGAGGCCTCCAAGAGACCCAGTACTTC.

V usage is TRBV30 and J usage is TRBJ1-2; 7 bases line up with TRBD1. Germline-derived CDR1 and CDR2 are GTSNPN and SVGIG (reference sequence). The length of the CDR3 is 13 residues. J was trimmed by 8 bases and V by 5 bases; bases with no gene match: 11. The CDR3 loop is CAWGETQGEGYTF. CDR3 DNA sequence: TGTGCCTGGGGCGAAACGCAGGGGGAGGGCTACACCTTC.

The chain carries TRBV29-1 and TRBJ1-3; D gene uncertain. Germline V gene lookup returns CDR1 SQVTM and CDR2 ANQGSEA. CDR3 length: 18 amino acids. Trimming removed 1 base at V and 1 base at J, with 20 bases between. CDR3 sequence: CSVEGEGRPDKSGNTIYF. The CDR3 DNA follows: TGCAGCGTTGAAGGGGAGGGTCGCCCAGACAAGTCTGGAAACACCATATATTTT.

V gene TRBV9 combines with J gene TRBJ2-3; TRBD1 is a possible D gene (5 bases). The CDR3 sequence is 15 residues long. V lost 3 bases and J 5 bases, leaving 16 bases between the germline ends. CDR1 and CDR2 from the germline V gene are SGDLS and YYNGEE. CDR3 DNA: TGTGCCAGCAGCGCCTTTGGACAACTACTAGATACGCAGTATTTT. Translating it yields CASSAFGQLLDTQYF.